The entry below gives a single T cell receptor beta chain sequence along with its context. The data belong to a study of T-cell reconstitution after alpha-beta-depleted transplantation in children. For TCRbeta, the library was prepared with unique molecular identifiers. TCRdb itself ran the PCR reads through MiXCR, one entry per CDR3 protein. The sample has fewer than 550,000 distinct CDR3 sequences, more than 9% seen once; the top ten hold around 2%. From germline, CDR1 is SNHLY and CDR2 FYNNEI. This CDR3 comprises 13 residues. V lost 7 bases to trimming and J lost 6 bases, with 12 bases between them.

The sample here was PBMCs, taken before TCRalphabeta/CD19-depleted stem cell transplant. The chain joins TRBV2 to TRBJ2-2; D is unresolved. The origin of this receptor is a child between 2 and 9 years old with inherited bone marrow failure, due to receive a stem cell transplant. The CDR3 spells CASTADPAGELFF. The CDR3 DNA follows: TGTGCCAGCACGGCAGACCCCGCCGGGGAGCTGTTTTTT.